The 8 T cell receptor beta chains presented below share a single source sample, sequenced in a study of control samples from healthy donors and cancer patients. The table came from immunoSEQ multiplex PCR; TCRdb's copy has only in-frame clones and leaves some out. Counted here are 180,000 or so clones, 90% to 95% occurring once; the ten biggest clones make up approximately 1.5%. Specimen: blood. The receptors come from a woman younger than 45 in good health.

The chain is built from TRBV12-3 or TRBV12-4 and TRBJ1-1, with D hard to call. This CDR3 has 12 amino acids. The V and J ends lost 4 bases and 4 bases respectively, with 7 bases between them. The CDR3 here is CASSWVITEAFF. The CDR3 DNA follows: TGTGCCAGCAGTTGGGTGATCACTGAAGCTTTCTTT.

The count of this clone is one. The chain recombines TRBV5-6 with TRBJ1-6, with D perhaps TRBD1 (5 bases). The V end was cut by 1 base, the J end by 9 bases, with 11 bases between. The V gene's germline CDR1 is SGHDT and CDR2 YYEEEE. The CDR3 consists of 14 residues. Here the CDR3 reads CASSLSSQGSPLHF. The CDR3 DNA reads TGTGCCAGCAGCTTGTCGTCCCAGGGTTCACCCCTCCACTTT.

V is TRBV27 and J is TRBJ2-6; D ambiguous. Between the trimmed V and J ends, which lost 6 bases and 0 bases, there was a span of 3 bases. There are 13 residues in the CDR3. CDR1 MNHEY and CDR2 SMNVEV come from the germline V gene (reference sequence). CDR3 protein: CASRHSGANVLTF. The CDR3 nucleotides read TGTGCCAGCAGGCACTCTGGGGCCAACGTCCTGACTTTC.

The chain links TRBV28 to TRBJ2-1; 7 bases line up with TRBD1. The CDR3 is 13 amino acids. Germline V CDR1 and CDR2: MDHEN, SYDVKM. J lost 3 bases, V lost 5 bases, and 1 base had no gene match. In DNA, the CDR3 is TGTGCCAGCAGTACAGGGGTCTACAATGAGCAGTTCTTC. This codes for CASSTGVYNEQFF.

This sequence joins TRBV7-8 and TRBJ2-7; the match to TRBD2 covers 10 bases. The V segment lost 7 bases and the J segment 1 base; nucleotides outside the gene matches: 4. Germline V gene lookup returns CDR1 SGHVS and CDR2 FQNEAQ. CDR3 length: 14 residues. The CDR3 loop is CASILAGGSYEQYF. DNA for the CDR3: TGTGCCAGCATTTTAGCGGGAGGTTCCTACGAGCAGTACTTC.

The chain has TRBV6-5 and TRBJ2-3; 10 nucleotides line up with TRBD1. Germline V CDR1 and CDR2: MNHEY, SVGAGI. This CDR3 is built from 15 residues. With V trimmed by 7 bases and J by 5 bases, 9 bases remained unmatched. CDR3 residues: CASKTGGGGGDTQYF. DNA for the CDR3: TGTGCCAGCAAGACAGGGGGCGGCGGAGGAGATACGCAGTATTTT.

In regard to this clone: Other DNA sequences of this sample code for an identical CDR3. The rearrangement links TRBV7-9 to TRBJ2-7, with 8 bases that match TRBD1. CDR3 length: 14 residues. Germline-derived CDR1 and CDR2 are SEHNR and FQNEAQ (reference sequence). J was trimmed by 2 bases and V by 5 bases; bases with no gene match: 5. The CDR3 nucleotides read TGTGCCAGCAGCCCCGGGACAGGTCCCTACGAGCAGTACTTC. Protein: CASSPGTGPYEQYF.

Concerning this clone: Other nucleotide sequences from this sample produce the same CDR3. The genes are TRBV12-3 or TRBV12-4 and TRBJ2-2; D remains ambiguous. V was clipped by 3 bases and J by 1 base, with 3 bases between them. This CDR3 has 13 residues. CDR3 in amino acids: CASSFRNTGELFF. The CDR3 DNA sequence: TGTGCCAGCAGTTTCCGGAACACCGGGGAGCTGTTTTTT.